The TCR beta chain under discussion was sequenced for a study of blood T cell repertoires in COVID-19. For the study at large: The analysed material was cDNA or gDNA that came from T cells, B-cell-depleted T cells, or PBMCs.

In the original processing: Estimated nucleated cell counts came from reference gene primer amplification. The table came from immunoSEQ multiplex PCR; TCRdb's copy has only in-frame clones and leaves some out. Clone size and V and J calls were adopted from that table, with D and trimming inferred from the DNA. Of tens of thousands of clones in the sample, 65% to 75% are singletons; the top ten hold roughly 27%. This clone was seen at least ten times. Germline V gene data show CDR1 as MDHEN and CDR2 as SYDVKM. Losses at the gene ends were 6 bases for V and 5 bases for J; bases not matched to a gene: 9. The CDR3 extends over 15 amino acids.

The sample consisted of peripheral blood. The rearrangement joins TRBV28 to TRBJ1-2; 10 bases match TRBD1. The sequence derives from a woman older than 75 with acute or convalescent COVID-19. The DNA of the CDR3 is TGTGCCAGCAGCAAACCGGGACAGGGGAAGTATGGCTACACCTTC. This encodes CASSKPGQGKYGYTF.